This is a list of T cell receptor beta chains from one sample in a study of CD8+ T cells in alopecia areata. This table comes from immunoSEQ multiplex PCR, and its TCRdb copy is limited to in-frame clones, with some not included. The profile shows roughly 130,000 clones, 58% of them singletons. Sample: CD4+ T cells sorted from blood, taken at week 0. These receptors all come from a human donor with alopecia areata. Each CDR3 is given with its conserved first and last residue. The D gene is left open where the match is weak. Some rows mark clone size as missing; the rest say once, few, many or name a class of expanded clone.

V,length,J,size,D,CDR3,DNA
TRBV29-1,12,TRBJ2-3,medium-sized,NA,CSVSRDTDTQYF,TGCAGCGTTTCCAGGGACACAGATACGCAGTATTTT
TRBV4-3,16,TRBJ2-7,NA,NA,CASSQDRAGDASEQYF,TGCGCCAGCAGCCAAGACAGGGCAGGGGATGCCAGCGAGCAGTACTTC
TRBV6-5,16,TRBJ1-6,NA,TRBD1,CASSYYSGQGGSPLHF,TGTGCCAGCAGTTACTACTCCGGACAGGGCGGTTCACCCCTCCACTTT
TRBV15,16,TRBJ1-5,NA,NA,CATSRGRTASNQPQHF,TGTGCCACCAGCAGAGGCCGAACAGCTAGCAATCAGCCCCAGCATTTT
TRBV18,14,TRBJ2-7,NA,TRBD1,CASSPDREKYEQYF,TGTGCCAGCTCACCAGACAGGGAGAAGTACGAGCAGTACTTC
TRBV6-1,15,TRBJ1-6,NA,TRBD1,CASSLPGQGRRTLHF,TGTGCCAGCAGTTTACCCGGACAGGGTAGGCGGACCCTCCACTTT
TRBV5-4,14,TRBJ2-7,few,TRBD2,CASSLAGGPYEQYF,TGTGCCAGCAGCTTGGCGGGGGGGCCCTACGAGCAGTACTTC
TRBV5-4,13,TRBJ2-7,NA,TRBD2,CASSLGLAREQYF,TGCGCCAGCAGCCTAGGACTAGCGCGCGAGCAGTACTTC
TRBV6-6,16,TRBJ1-2,NA,TRBD1,CASSYSWDRAVYGYTF,TGTGCCAGCAGTTACTCGTGGGACAGGGCCGTCTATGGCTACACCTTC
TRBV18,14,TRBJ2-7,many,NA,CASSPTDSSYEQYF,TGTGCCAGCTCACCGACGGACTCCTCCTACGAGCAGTACTTC
TRBV5-1,16,TRBJ2-3,NA,TRBD2,CASSPSGGAHTDTQYF,TGCGCCAGCAGCCCTAGCGGGGGGGCCCACACAGATACGCAGTATTTT
TRBV5-4,16,TRBJ1-2,few,NA,CASSLAPTATNYGYTF,TGTGCCAGCAGCTTGGCCCCGACGGCAACTAACTATGGCTACACCTTC
TRBV29-1,12,TRBJ2-7,few,NA,CSVFFSPYEQYF,TGCAGCGTTTTTTTTTCGCCCTACGAGCAGTACTTC
TRBV14,18,TRBJ1-5,few,NA,CASRQRPGGACTNQPQHF,TGTGCCAGCCGGCAAAGGCCGGGGGGCGCGTGTACCAATCAGCCCCAGCATTTT
TRBV25-1,15,TRBJ2-7,NA,TRBD1,CASSGPGQGLYEQYF,TGTGCCAGCAGTGGGCCGGGACAGGGGCTCTACGAGCAGTACTTC
TRBV7-2,15,TRBJ1-5,NA,NA,CASSLAWGHDQPQHF,TGTGCCAGCAGCTTAGCGTGGGGACACGATCAGCCCCAGCATTTT
TRBV18,15,TRBJ2-7,NA,TRBD1,CASSPPGQGTYEQYF,TGTGCCAGCTCACCACCGGGACAGGGGACCTACGAGCAGTACTTC
TRBV28,12,TRBJ2-7,few,TRBD1,CASSITGTGAYF,TGTGCCAGCAGTATCACCGGGACAGGGGCGTACTTC
TRBV30,16,TRBJ2-7,few,TRBD2,CAWTRRGGADRYEQYF,TGTGCCTGGACCCGGCGGGGGGGCGCGGATCGCTACGAGCAGTACTTC
TRBV19,13,TRBJ2-2,NA,NA,CASSPKRNGELFF,TGTGCCAGTAGTCCCAAAAGGAACGGGGAGCTGTTTTTT
TRBV6-6,15,TRBJ1-1,NA,NA,CASSRYRDGNTEAFF,TGTGCCAGCAGTCGCTACCGGGACGGCAACACTGAAGCTTTCTTT
TRBV5-1,15,TRBJ2-5,few,NA,CASSPDVGGQETQYF,TGCGCCAGCAGCCCTGACGTCGGTGGACAAGAGACCCAGTACTTC
TRBV29-1,13,TRBJ1-4,NA,TRBD1,CSVTGSANEKLFF,TGCAGCGTGACAGGGTCGGCTAATGAAAAACTGTTTTTT
TRBV28,15,TRBJ2-7,NA,TRBD2,CASSLSASGSYEQYF,TGTGCCAGCAGTTTGTCCGCTAGCGGGAGTTACGAGCAGTACTTC
TRBV9,14,TRBJ2-3,NA,TRBD1,CASSVWPGGDTQYF,TGTGCCAGCAGCGTATGGCCAGGGGGAGATACGCAGTATTTT
TRBV7-3,14,TRBJ2-5,NA,TRBD1,CASSSTGLQETQYF,TGTGCCAGCAGCTCGACAGGGCTCCAAGAGACCCAGTACTTC
TRBV11-2,16,TRBJ1-3,NA,TRBD1,CASSLMQGAAGNTIYF,TGTGCCAGCAGCTTAATGCAGGGGGCGGCTGGAAACACCATATATTTT
TRBV7-2,15,TRBJ2-3,NA,NA,CASSLSGPNTDTQYF,TGTGCCAGCAGCTTATCAGGGCCCAACACAGATACGCAGTATTTT
TRBV29-1,15,TRBJ2-3,NA,NA,CSGAQGSASTDTQYF,TGCAGCGGAGCGCAGGGGTCCGCTAGCACAGATACGCAGTATTTT
TRBV7-2,13,TRBJ1-2,NA,NA,CASSQDPSYGYTF,TGTGCCAGCAGTCAAGACCCCAGCTATGGCTACACCTTC
TRBV6-6,13,TRBJ2-5,NA,NA,CASSQGFRETQYF,TGTGCCAGCAGTCAGGGGTTTCGAGAGACCCAGTACTTC
TRBV6-1,14,TRBJ2-1,NA,NA,CASSEMWDYNEQFF,TGTGCCAGCAGTGAAATGTGGGATTACAATGAGCAGTTCTTC
TRBV27,13,TRBJ2-7,few,NA,CASSPYPSYEQYF,TGTGCCAGCAGTCCCTACCCATCCTACGAGCAGTACTTC
TRBV25-1,15,TRBJ2-2,few,TRBD1,CASSDGQGAGGELFF,TGTGCCAGCAGTGATGGACAGGGGGCGGGCGGGGAGCTGTTTTTT
TRBV29-1,16,TRBJ2-7,few,TRBD1,CSVDHETGQGSYEQYF,TGCAGCGTTGACCATGAGACGGGACAGGGGTCGTACGAGCAGTACTTC
TRBV7-2,15,TRBJ1-1,NA,NA,CASSLVSTGDTEAFF,TGTGCCAGCAGCTTAGTTTCGACAGGAGACACTGAAGCTTTCTTT
TRBV6-1,14,TRBJ2-7,NA,NA,CASSEPGLRYEQYF,TGTGCCAGCAGTGAGCCGGGACTCAGATACGAGCAGTACTTC
TRBV27,13,TRBJ2-7,NA,NA,CASSPRGVYEQYF,TGTGCCAGCAGTCCGCGCGGAGTCTACGAGCAGTACTTC
TRBV28,14,TRBJ2-7,NA,NA,CASTNPGAAYEQYF,TGTGCCAGCACTAATCCAGGGGCTGCCTACGAGCAGTACTTC
TRBV9,17,TRBJ2-3,NA,NA,CASSVATGRLSTDTQYF,TGTGCCAGCAGCGTAGCTACAGGCAGGTTAAGCACAGATACGCAGTATTTT
TRBV7-2,14,TRBJ1-2,NA,NA,CASSNREQRYGYTF,TGTGCCAGCAGCAACCGGGAGCAGCGCTATGGCTACACCTTC
TRBV7-2,12,TRBJ2-7,few,NA,CASSLNSYEQYF,TGTGCCAGCAGCCTCAACTCCTACGAGCAGTACTTC
TRBV7-9,15,TRBJ1-2,NA,NA,CASSPTGGANYGYTF,TGTGCCAGCAGCCCAACCGGGGGAGCTAACTATGGCTACACCTTC
TRBV30,14,TRBJ2-1,few,TRBD1,CAWTDRGWSGEQFF,TGTGCCTGGACCGACAGGGGTTGGTCTGGTGAGCAGTTCTTC
TRBV6-5,15,TRBJ2-3,NA,TRBD2,CASMLSSGGTDTQYF,TGTGCCAGCATGTTGTCTAGCGGGGGCACAGATACGCAGTATTTT
TRBV7-2,15,TRBJ2-3,NA,TRBD2,CASSLASGRTDTQYF,TGTGCCAGCAGCTTAGCTAGCGGGCGCACAGATACGCAGTATTTT
TRBV30,11,TRBJ2-4,NA,NA,CAPQGKNIQYF,TGTGCCCCCCAAGGCAAAAACATTCAGTACTTC
TRBV9,14,TRBJ2-7,NA,TRBD2,CASSVAGGTYEQYF,TGTGCCAGCAGCGTAGCGGGAGGGACCTACGAGCAGTACTTC
TRBV9,15,TRBJ2-2,NA,NA,CASSFTGSTTGELFF,TGTGCCAGCAGCTTCACCGGGAGCACAACCGGGGAGCTGTTTTTT